This paragraph reports one TCR beta chain. What it recognizes is unknown. Generated by immunoSEQ multiplex PCR, the TCRdb table keeps only in-frame clones and is missing some. The sample consists of 150,000 or so clones, about nine tenths of them appearing once. This specimen comes from a study of T cell responses to AZD1222 COVID-19 vaccine. Study conclusions and caveats: Unmutated variant regions are reportedly the target of nearly half of TCRs that are spike-specific.

After removal of 5 bases from V and 1 base from J, the junction contained 8 bases not matched to a gene. CDR3 size: 17 residues. CDR1 MNHEY and CDR2 SMNVEV come from the germline V gene (reference sequence). The clonotype originates from an adult who received the AZD1222 COVID-19 vaccine. This specimen was peripheral blood, taken 28 days after the second AZD1222 dose. This chain links TRBV27 with TRBJ1-1; 12 bases align to TRBD1. The DNA for the CDR3 is TGTGCCAGCAGTCCGGGACAGGGGGCGCCCCCGAACACTGAAGCTTTCTTT. This encodes CASSPGQGAPPNTEAFF.